This T cell receptor beta chain was identified during a study of blood T cell repertoires in COVID-19. This table comes from immunoSEQ multiplex PCR, and its TCRdb copy is limited to in-frame clones, with some not included. The repertoire has fewer than 500,000 clones, roughly nine tenths of them found once; the top ten carry around 0.7%. The source material was PBMCs or T cells enriched from blood (not recorded which). The sequence was collected from a woman aged 18-30 years who had recovered from COVID-19.

DNA of the CDR3: TGTGCCAGCAGCCAGGGCCGCTCTGGAAACACCATATATTTT. Translating gives CASSQGRSGNTIYF. The chain has TRBV3-1 (or the pseudogene TRBV3-2) and TRBJ1-3; D call uncertain. The length of the CDR3 is 14 residues. V shed 3 bases and J shed 0 bases, with 6 bases lying between them. The germline CDR1 and CDR2 sequences are LGHDT and YNNKEL (reference sequence).